The present T cell receptor beta chain was sequenced within a study of T cells of healthy individuals. This clonotype was seen a few times. A single record per CDR3 protein comes from TCRdb applying MiXCR to the 5' RACE reads. Of 65,000 to 90,000 distinct CDR3 sequences in the sample, about 5.5% were seen once. CDR1 is SGHDT, CDR2 YYEEEE, per germline. V trimming: 4 bases; J trimming: 4 bases; junction bases outside the gene matches: 2. The length of the CDR3 is 13 residues. The chain recombines TRBV5-6 with TRBJ2-1, with 7 bases identical to TRBD1. The source is a female donor in good health. CDR3 amino acids: CASSEDRYNEQFF. Here the CDR3 DNA reads TGTGCCAGCAGCGAGGACAGGTACAATGAGCAGTTCTTC.